Listed below are T cell receptor beta chains from one sample, sequenced in a study of identical twins. TCRdb re-called the 5' RACE reads with MiXCR, one entry per CDR3 protein. The sample lists 1.5 million or so distinct CDR3 sequences; around 29% were seen once. Sequencing used cord blood. These receptors were collected from a newborn girl in good health. Each CDR3 is given with its conserved first and last residue. A D gene is named only where the DNA matches it firmly. Size is stated for part of the rows, as once, few or many counts, or as a class when the clone is expanded.

clone_size,d_call,v_call,j_call,cdr3_aa,cdr3_nt
few,TRBD1,TRBV28,TRBJ1-5,CASSLLQGANQPQHF,TGTGCCAGCAGTCTCCTCCAGGGGGCCAATCAGCCCCAGCATTTT
-,-,TRBV2,TRBJ2-3,CASSREHTDTQYF,TGTGCCAGCAGCCGGGAGCACACAGATACGCAGTATTTT
-,-,TRBV7-2,TRBJ1-5,CASSLGLVSNQPQHF,TGTGCCAGCAGCTTAGGGCTAGTTAGCAATCAGCCCCAGCATTTT
many,-,TRBV20-1,TRBJ2-7,CSASLGEYEQYF,TGCAGTGCTAGTCTCGGGGAGTACGAGCAGTACTTC
many,TRBD1,TRBV27,TRBJ1-2,CASSGTGANYGYTF,TGTGCCAGCAGCGGGACAGGCGCTAACTATGGCTACACCTTC
-,TRBD1,TRBV25-1,TRBJ2-1,CASNEGAGNEQFF,TGTGCCAGCAACGAGGGGGCTGGCAATGAGCAGTTCTTC
-,-,TRBV20-1,TRBJ2-5,CSARRISRPQETQYF,TGCAGTGCTAGGAGGATTTCAAGGCCCCAAGAGACCCAGTACTTC
-,-,TRBV6-1,TRBJ1-5,CASSEIRGTLRDQPQHF,TGTGCCAGCAGTGAAATACGTGGGACCCTAAGAGATCAGCCCCAGCATTTT
-,TRBD2,TRBV3-1,TRBJ2-3,CASTRLAGATDTQYF,TGTGCCAGCACTAGACTAGCGGGAGCAACAGATACGCAGTATTTT
-,TRBD2,TRBV20-1,TRBJ2-3,CSATPGAGADTQYF,TGCAGTGCTACCCCCGGGGCGGGGGCAGATACGCAGTATTTT
few,-,TRBV20-1,TRBJ2-5,CSVRGSGLPGETQYF,TGCAGTGTCAGAGGTTCAGGGCTCCCCGGGGAGACCCAGTACTTC
few,TRBD2,TRBV6-5,TRBJ2-1,CASSFFSGLATSNEQFF,TGTGCCAGCAGTTTTTTCTCGGGACTAGCCACATCCAATGAGCAGTTCTTC
few,-,TRBV9,TRBJ2-7,CASSVSNEQYF,TGTGCCAGCAGCGTATCCAACGAGCAGTACTTC
few,-,TRBV28,TRBJ2-7,CASSLNWAYEQYF,TGTGCCAGCAGTTTAAATTGGGCGTACGAGCAGTACTTC
-,TRBD2,TRBV3-1,TRBJ2-2,CASSQGYTSGNTGELFF,TGTGCCAGCAGCCAAGGTTATACTAGCGGGAACACCGGGGAGCTGTTTTTT
-,TRBD1,TRBV20-1,TRBJ1-2,CSAGQRPWGYTF,TGCAGTGCGGGACAGAGGCCCTGGGGCTACACCTTC
few,-,TRBV4-2,TRBJ1-5,CASSQDRHSNQPQHF,TGTGCCAGCAGCCAAGATAGACATAGCAATCAGCCCCAGCATTTT
-,TRBD2,TRBV7-6,TRBJ2-3,CASSLAGLAVGGDTQYF,TGTGCCAGCAGCTTAGCGGGACTAGCGGTGGGTGGAGATACGCAGTATTTT
-,-,TRBV12-3/TRBV12-4,TRBJ2-7,CASGGTGSYEQYF,TGTGCCAGCGGCGGAACAGGGTCCTACGAGCAGTACTTC
-,-,TRBV6-2/TRBV6-3,TRBJ2-3,CASTMGRGTDTQYF,TGTGCCAGCACCATGGGACGGGGCACAGATACGCAGTATTTT
-,TRBD2,TRBV7-9,TRBJ2-3,CASGLGAGGGTDTQYF,TGTGCCAGCGGCTTAGGAGCGGGAGGAGGTACAGATACGCAGTATTTT
once,-,TRBV20-1,TRBJ2-5,CSARGDDQETQYF,TGCAGTGCTAGGGGGGACGACCAAGAGACCCAGTACTTC
few,-,TRBV14,TRBJ1-6,CASSQDVLLSSPLHF,TGTGCCAGCAGCCAAGACGTCCTGTTGAGTTCACCCCTCCACTTT
few,TRBD1,TRBV19,TRBJ2-7,CASSIDRERSYEQYF,TGTGCCAGTAGTATCGACAGGGAGAGATCGTACGAGCAGTACTTC
-,-,TRBV5-1,TRBJ2-1,CASSFGAGITYNEQFF,TGCGCCAGCAGCTTCGGGGCGGGTATCACCTACAATGAGCAGTTCTTC
few,-,TRBV5-5,TRBJ2-3,CASSSYPELTDTQYF,TGTGCCAGCAGCTCATACCCAGAGTTAACAGATACGCAGTATTTT
-,TRBD2,TRBV20-1,TRBJ2-7,CSASVPAGGTYEQYF,TGCAGTGCTAGCGTCCCGGCGGGGGGAACCTACGAGCAGTACTTC
-,-,TRBV18,TRBJ1-6,CASSPGSSYNSPPHF,TGTGCCAGCTCACCCGGGAGCTCCTATAATTCACCCCCCCACTTT
few,-,TRBV12-3/TRBV12-4,TRBJ1-2,CASSFGEFYGYTF,TGTGCCAGCAGTTTCGGGGAGTTCTATGGCTACACCTTC
few,TRBD1,TRBV20-1,TRBJ1-4,CSASRTGEKLFF,TGCAGTGCTAGCCGGACAGGCGAAAAACTGTTTTTT
-,-,TRBV12-3/TRBV12-4,TRBJ2-1,CASRTGSDEQFF,TGTGCCAGCAGGACGGGAAGCGATGAGCAGTTCTTC
many,TRBD1,TRBV12-3/TRBV12-4,TRBJ1-2,CASSLGTVYGYTF,TGTGCCAGCAGTTTGGGGACAGTATATGGCTACACCTTC
-,-,TRBV7-9,TRBJ2-3,CSSSLEGQYF,TGTTCCAGCAGCTTAGAGGGGCAGTATTTT
-,TRBD1,TRBV12-3/TRBV12-4,TRBJ2-7,CASFIPGQGALERYF,TGTGCCAGCTTTATCCCGGGACAGGGGGCGCTCGAGCGGTACTTC
once,TRBD1,TRBV7-9,TRBJ2-3,CASSTGTGGNRTDTQYF,TGTGCCAGCAGTACAGGGACAGGGGGGAATCGGACAGATACGCAGTATTTT
few,TRBD1,TRBV5-1,TRBJ1-2,CASSQRQGGAYGYTF,TGCGCCAGCAGCCAACGACAAGGGGGCGCCTATGGCTACACCTTC
-,-,TRBV21-1,TRBJ2-7,CASSNPISYEQYF,TGTGCCAGCAGCAACCCCATCTCCTACGAGCAGTACTTC
many,TRBD2,TRBV9,TRBJ2-1,CATGTSSYNEQFF,TGTGCCACCGGGACTAGCTCCTACAATGAGCAGTTCTTC
few,-,TRBV14,TRBJ2-1,CASSQVLGVSNEQFF,TGTGCCAGCAGCCAAGTATTGGGGGTTAGCAATGAGCAGTTCTTC
few,-,TRBV12-3/TRBV12-4,TRBJ1-2,CASTILEDYGYTF,TGTGCCAGCACCATCTTGGAGGACTATGGCTACACCTTC
-,-,TRBV20-1,TRBJ2-7,CSAARLSYEQYF,TGCAGTGCTGCCAGGCTTTCCTACGAGCAGTACTTC
-,-,TRBV20-1,TRBJ2-3,CSARNPTPDTQYF,TGCAGTGCTAGGAATCCGACCCCAGATACGCAGTATTTT
many,-,TRBV29-1,TRBJ1-2,CSVEQGDYTF,TGCAGCGTTGAACAGGGAGACTACACCTTC
few,-,TRBV2,TRBJ2-3,CASSVLELRTDTQYF,TGTGCCAGCAGTGTCCTAGAGCTCCGAACAGATACGCAGTATTTT
many,-,TRBV4-2,TRBJ2-3,CASSQDRTDTQYF,TGTGCCAGCAGCCAAGATCGAACAGATACGCAGTATTTT
few,-,TRBV20-1,TRBJ2-3,CSASAQFTDTQYF,TGCAGTGCTAGCGCTCAGTTCACAGATACGCAGTATTTT
few,-,TRBV12-3/TRBV12-4,TRBJ1-2,CASSLAGENYGYTF,TGTGCCAGCAGTTTAGCGGGGGAGAACTATGGCTACACCTTC
few,-,TRBV10-3,TRBJ2-5,CAISETREETQYF,TGTGCCATCAGTGAGACTAGGGAGGAGACCCAGTACTTC
few,-,TRBV3-1,TRBJ2-2,CASSQSLGLNTGELFF,TGTGCCAGCAGCCAATCGTTGGGTCTAAACACCGGGGAGCTGTTTTTT
few,-,TRBV20-1,TRBJ2-5,CSASVYSGRDQETQYF,TGCAGTGCTAGCGTATATAGCGGCCGGGACCAAGAGACCCAGTACTTC
-,TRBD1,TRBV10-3,TRBJ1-2,CATTTDRVLSFRSYTF,TGTGCCACCACCACCGACAGGGTGTTATCATTTCGTAGCTACACCTTC
-,TRBD2,TRBV5-4,TRBJ2-7,CASTSLLADSYEQYF,TGTGCCAGCACCAGTCTTCTAGCGGATTCCTACGAGCAGTACTTC
-,-,TRBV25-1,TRBJ1-2,CASSEQSSYGYTF,TGTGCCAGCAGTGAGCAATCCAGCTATGGCTACACCTTC